The 13 T cell receptor beta chains given below trace back to one sample, sequenced in a study of blood T cell repertoires in COVID-19. Assay used: immunoSEQ multiplex PCR; TCRdb lists only in-frame clones, some missing. The sample contains about 310,000 clones, around 90% of which appear only once. Sequenced input: PBMCs or T cells enriched from blood (not recorded which). Every receptor here comes from a woman under 30 with acute COVID-19.

V and J are TRBV5-1 and TRBJ2-5, with 10 bases aligning to TRBD1. Germline CDR1 and CDR2: SGHRS and YFSETQ. Trimming cost V 3 bases and J 4 bases; bases outside gene matches: 6. CDR3 length: 15 amino acids. Here the CDR3 DNA reads TGCGCCAGCAGCTCCGGACAGGGGGGTGGAGAGACCCAGTACTTC. Protein sequence: CASSSGQGGGETQYF.

V gene TRBV3-1 (or the pseudogene TRBV3-2) combines with J gene TRBJ2-3; 7 bases agree with TRBD2. Trimming took 3 bases from V and 12 from J; bases not matched to a gene: 9. CDR1 and CDR2 from the germline V gene are LGHDT and YNNKEL (reference sequence). CDR3 length: 13 amino acids. The CDR3 DNA follows: TGTGCCAGCAGCCATATCTGGACTAGTTCTCAGTATTTT. Protein product: CASSHIWTSSQYF.

The chain carries TRBV28 and TRBJ1-5; D possibly corresponds to TRBD1 (6 bases). Trimming left V 7 bases short and J 6 bases short, with 25 bases between. Germline CDR1 MDHEN, CDR2 SYDVKM. The CDR3 spans 17 residues. In DNA, the CDR3 is TGTGCCAGCACCCTAGGAGAGGGGCGGGGGGGCAGTCAGCCCCAGCATTTT. This sequence encodes CASTLGEGRGGSQPQHF.

V gene TRBV5-1 combines with J gene TRBJ1-2; the D gene is possibly TRBD1 (6 bases). The CDR3 runs 17 residues. The germline V gene has CDR1 SGHRS and CDR2 YFSETQ. Trimming removed 3 bases at V and 1 base at J, with 19 bases between. The CDR3 DNA is TGCGCCAGCAGCTCGGGGGGCTACAGACCCTTTAACTATGGCTACACCTTC. This gives the protein CASSSGGYRPFNYGYTF. The whole variable domain, remainder taken from reference TRBV5-1 and TRBJ1-2, is KAGVTQTPRYLIKTRGQQVTLSCSPISGHRSVSWYQQTPGQGLQFLFEYFSETQRNKGNFPGRFSGRQFSNSRSEMNVSTLELGDSALYLCASSSGGYRPFNYGYTFGSGTRLTVV.

The J gene is TRBJ2-1, the V gene TRBV11-2, with unresolved D. Deletions cut 3 bases from V and 0 bases from J, with 12 bases between. Germline CDR1 is SGHAT and CDR2 is FQNNGV. This CDR3 is built from 16 residues. Written as DNA, the CDR3 is TGTGCCAGCAGCTTTACCGGGTTAAGCTCCTACAATGAGCAGTTCTTC. Translated, it gives CASSFTGLSSYNEQFF.

J is TRBJ2-7 and V is TRBV9; TRBD2 matches 7 bases. After removal of 0 bases from V and 2 bases from J, the junction contained 5 bases not matched to a gene. Germline V CDR1 and CDR2: SGDLS, YYNGEE. The CDR3 loop spans 15 amino acids. The CDR3 region has the DNA TGTGCCAGCAGCGTAGGCCCCGGACTAGCCTACGAGCAGTACTTC. Amino acids: CASSVGPGLAYEQYF.

The chain combines TRBV5-1 with TRBJ2-5; D call uncertain. The germline V and J ends were trimmed by 0 bases and 2 bases, with 8 bases remaining between them. Germline-derived CDR1 and CDR2 are SGHRS and YFSETQ. This CDR3 spans 14 amino acids. The CDR3 sequence is CASSLGHQQETQYF. CDR3 coding DNA: TGCGCCAGCAGCTTGGGACATCAACAAGAGACCCAGTACTTC.

This clone was recorded only once. V usage is TRBV19 and J usage is TRBJ2-7, with 12 bases fitting TRBD1. Unmatched junction bases numbered 13, after V lost 6 bases and J lost 4 bases. CDR3 size: 17 residues. From germline, CDR1 is LNHDA and CDR2 SQIVND (reference sequence). DNA of the CDR3: TGTGCCAGTAGCGAGGTACCCCCGGGACAGGGGGCTTACGAGCAGTACTTC. It yields the protein CASSEVPPGQGAYEQYF.

This sequence joins TRBV6-5 and TRBJ1-6, with 9 nucleotides matching TRBD1. Germline-derived CDR1 and CDR2 are MNHEY and SVGAGI. The ends lost 5 bases at V and 7 bases at J; junction bases unmatched: 6. CDR3 length equals 15 residues. CDR3 DNA: TGTGCCAGCAGTCAGGACAGGGGTGTGAATTCACCCCTCCACTTT. It is translated as CASSQDRGVNSPLHF.

V gene TRBV5-1 combines with J gene TRBJ1-1; 7 positions match TRBD1. With V trimmed by 5 bases and J by 8 bases, 21 bases remained unmatched. Germline V gene sequence: CDR1 SGHRS, CDR2 YFSETQ. The CDR3 covers 17 residues. The CDR3 DNA is TGCGCCAGCAGTTACCGGACCGGAGGGGGCGGAACGGTGGAAGCTTTCTTT. Translated: CASSYRTGGGGTVEAFF.

This chain connects TRBV5-1 to TRBJ2-7; TRBD1 matches at 9 bases. J was trimmed by 7 bases and V by 6 bases; bases with no gene match: 14. Germline values: CDR1 SGHRS, CDR2 YFSETQ. The CDR3 runs to 15 residues. For the CDR3, the DNA is TGCGCCAGCACCCGAGAGGGACAGGGTTATGAAGAGCAGTACTTC. Encoded protein: CASTREGQGYEEQYF. The full variable domain, with the rest looked up from reference TRBV5-1 and TRBJ2-7, is KAGVTQTPRYLIKTRGQQVTLSCSPISGHRSVSWYQQTPGQGLQFLFEYFSETQRNKGNFPGRFSGRQFSNSRSEMNVSTLELGDSALYLCASTREGQGYEEQYFGPGTRLTVT.

V and J are TRBV9 and TRBJ2-4; TRBD1 matches 10 bases. The J segment lost 0 bases and the V segment lost 3 bases, leaving 3 bases of the junction unmatched. This CDR3 has 16 residues. The germline V gene encodes CDR1 SGDLS and CDR2 YYNGEE. CDR3 in DNA: TGTGCCAGCAGCGGGGGGACAGGGGTAGCCAAAAACATTCAGTACTTC. Translating gives CASSGGTGVAKNIQYF.

This clone came up once. The V gene is TRBV30, the J gene TRBJ1-2; 7 positions match TRBD1. V shed 4 bases, J shed 8 bases, and the junction held 7 bases outside the gene matches. The CDR3 is 12 residues long. Germline lookup yields CDR1 GTSNPN and CDR2 SVGIG (reference sequence). The CDR3 DNA follows: TGTGCCTGGAAGCCAACAGGGGAGGGCTACACCTTC. It encodes CAWKPTGEGYTF.